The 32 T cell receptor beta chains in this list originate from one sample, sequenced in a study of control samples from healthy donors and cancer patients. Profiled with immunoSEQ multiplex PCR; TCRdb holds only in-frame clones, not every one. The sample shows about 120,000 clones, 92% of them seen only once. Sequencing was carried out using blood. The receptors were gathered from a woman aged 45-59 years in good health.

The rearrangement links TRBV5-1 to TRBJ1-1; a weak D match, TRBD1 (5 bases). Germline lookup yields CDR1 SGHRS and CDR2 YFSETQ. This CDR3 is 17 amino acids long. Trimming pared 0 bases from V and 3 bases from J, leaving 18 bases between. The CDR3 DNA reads TGCGCCAGCAGCTTGGTGAGACTGGGGCTTATGGACACTGAAGCTTTCTTT. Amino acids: CASSLVRLGLMDTEAFF.

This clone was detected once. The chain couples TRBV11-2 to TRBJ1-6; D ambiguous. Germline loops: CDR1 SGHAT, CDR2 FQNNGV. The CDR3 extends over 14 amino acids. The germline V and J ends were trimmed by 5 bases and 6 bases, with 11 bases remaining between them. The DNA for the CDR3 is TGTGCCAGCAGCCCGACCCTTTTTAATTCACCCCTCCACTTT. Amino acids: CASSPTLFNSPLHF. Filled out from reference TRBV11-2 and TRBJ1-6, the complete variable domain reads EAGVAQSPRYKIIEKRQSVAFWCNPISGHATLYWYQQILGQGPKLLIQFQNNGVVDDSQLPKDRFSAERLKGVDSTLKIQPAKLEDSAVYLCASSPTLFNSPLHFGNGTRLTVT.

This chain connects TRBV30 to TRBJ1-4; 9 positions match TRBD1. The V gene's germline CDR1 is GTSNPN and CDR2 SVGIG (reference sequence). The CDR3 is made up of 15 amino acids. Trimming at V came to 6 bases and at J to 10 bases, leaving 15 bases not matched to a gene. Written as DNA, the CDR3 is TGTGCCTGCCATATCAGGAGGACAGGGGTTGGAAAACTGTTTTTT. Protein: CACHIRRTGVGKLFF.

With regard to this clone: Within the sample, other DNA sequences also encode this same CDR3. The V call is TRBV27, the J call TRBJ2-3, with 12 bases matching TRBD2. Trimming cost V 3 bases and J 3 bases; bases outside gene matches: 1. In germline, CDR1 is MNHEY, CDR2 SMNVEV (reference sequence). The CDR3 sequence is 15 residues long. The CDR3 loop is CASSFGTSGTDTQYF. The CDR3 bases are TGTGCCAGCAGTTTTGGGACTAGCGGGACAGATACGCAGTATTTT.

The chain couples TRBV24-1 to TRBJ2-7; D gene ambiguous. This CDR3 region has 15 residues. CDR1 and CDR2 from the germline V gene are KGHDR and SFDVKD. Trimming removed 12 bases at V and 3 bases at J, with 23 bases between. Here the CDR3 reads CAPAAWETAHYEQYF. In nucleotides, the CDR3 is TGTGCCCCCGCCGCCTGGGAAACAGCCCACTACGAGCAGTACTTC.

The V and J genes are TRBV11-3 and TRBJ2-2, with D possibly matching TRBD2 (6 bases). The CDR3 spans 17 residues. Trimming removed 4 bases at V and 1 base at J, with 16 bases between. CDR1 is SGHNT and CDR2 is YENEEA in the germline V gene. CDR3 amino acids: CASSSGLTGLNTGELFF. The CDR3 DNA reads TGTGCCAGCAGCTCCGGACTAACGGGGTTGAACACCGGGGAGCTGTTTTTT.

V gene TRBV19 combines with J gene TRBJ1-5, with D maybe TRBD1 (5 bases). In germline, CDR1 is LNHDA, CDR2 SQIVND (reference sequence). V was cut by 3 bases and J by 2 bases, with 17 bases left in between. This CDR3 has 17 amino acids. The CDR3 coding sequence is TGTGCCAGTAGTATGGGTTGGCAGGGCCTGGGCAATCAGCCCCAGCATTTT. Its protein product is CASSMGWQGLGNQPQHF. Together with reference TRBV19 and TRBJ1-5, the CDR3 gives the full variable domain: DGGITQSPKYLFRKEGQNVTLSCEQNLNHDAMYWYRQDPGQGLRLIYYSQIVNDFQKGDIAEGYSVSREKKESFPLTVTSAQKNPTAFYLCASSMGWQGLGNQPQHFGDGTRLSIL.

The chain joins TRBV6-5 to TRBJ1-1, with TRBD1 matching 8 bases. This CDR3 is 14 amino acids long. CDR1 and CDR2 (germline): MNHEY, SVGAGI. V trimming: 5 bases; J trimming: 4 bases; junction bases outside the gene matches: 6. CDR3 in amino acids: CASSRDRSVTEAFF. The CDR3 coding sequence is TGTGCCAGCAGTCGGGACAGGTCTGTCACTGAAGCTTTCTTT.

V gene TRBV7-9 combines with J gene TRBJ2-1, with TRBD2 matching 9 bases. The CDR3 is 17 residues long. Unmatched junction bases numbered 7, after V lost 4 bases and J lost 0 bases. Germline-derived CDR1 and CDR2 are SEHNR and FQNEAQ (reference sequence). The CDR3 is CASSSNPTSGSYNEQFF. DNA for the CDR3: TGTGCCAGCAGCTCGAATCCGACTAGCGGCTCCTACAATGAGCAGTTCTTC.

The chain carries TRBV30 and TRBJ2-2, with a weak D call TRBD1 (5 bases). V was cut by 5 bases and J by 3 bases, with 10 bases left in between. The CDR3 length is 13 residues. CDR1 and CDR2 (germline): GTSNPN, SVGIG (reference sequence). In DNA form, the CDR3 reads TGTGCCTGGTCTAGGGGTCACACCGGGGAGCTGTTTTTT. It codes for CAWSRGHTGELFF.

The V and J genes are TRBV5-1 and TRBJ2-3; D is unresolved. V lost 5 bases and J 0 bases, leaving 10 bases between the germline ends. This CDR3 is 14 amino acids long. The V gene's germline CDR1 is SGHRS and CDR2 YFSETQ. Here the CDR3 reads CASRWDSSTDTQYF. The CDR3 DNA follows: TGCGCCAGCAGATGGGATTCTAGCACAGATACGCAGTATTTT.

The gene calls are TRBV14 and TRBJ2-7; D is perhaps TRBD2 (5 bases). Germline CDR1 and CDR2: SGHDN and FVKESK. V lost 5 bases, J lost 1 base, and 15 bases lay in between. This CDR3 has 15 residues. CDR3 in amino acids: CASSERAGLSYEQYF. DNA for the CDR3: TGTGCCAGCAGCGAGAGGGCAGGTCTTTCCTACGAGCAGTACTTC.

The CDR3, as DNA: TGTGCCACCAGTGCTGGCGGGGGGAACACCGGGGAGCTGTTTTTT. Protein sequence: CATSAGGGNTGELFF. The V and J genes are TRBV24-1 and TRBJ2-2, with 7 bases lining up with TRBD2. The V and J ends lost 5 bases and 1 base, in that order; junction bases with no gene match: 3. The CDR3 is 15 amino acids. Germline CDR1 and CDR2: KGHDR and SFDVKD.

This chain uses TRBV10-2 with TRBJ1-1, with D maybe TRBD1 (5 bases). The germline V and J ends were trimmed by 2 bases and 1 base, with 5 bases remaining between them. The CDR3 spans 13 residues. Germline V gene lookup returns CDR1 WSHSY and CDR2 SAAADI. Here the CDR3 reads CASSEGGNTEAFF. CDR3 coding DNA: TGCGCCAGCAGTGAGGGGGGGAACACTGAAGCTTTCTTT.

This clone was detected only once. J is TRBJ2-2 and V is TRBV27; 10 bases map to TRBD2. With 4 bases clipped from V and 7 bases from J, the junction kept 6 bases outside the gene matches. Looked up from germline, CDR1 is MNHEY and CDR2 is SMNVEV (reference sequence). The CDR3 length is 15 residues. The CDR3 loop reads CASSYRLAGDGELFF. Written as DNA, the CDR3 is TGTGCCAGCAGTTACCGTCTAGCGGGAGACGGGGAGCTGTTTTTT.

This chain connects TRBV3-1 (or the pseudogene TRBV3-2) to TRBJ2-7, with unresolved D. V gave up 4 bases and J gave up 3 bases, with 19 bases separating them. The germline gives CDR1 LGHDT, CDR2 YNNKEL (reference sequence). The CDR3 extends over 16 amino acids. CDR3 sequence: CASSPPRSVNNYEQYF. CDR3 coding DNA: TGTGCCAGCAGCCCACCACGGTCAGTCAACAACTACGAGCAGTACTTC.

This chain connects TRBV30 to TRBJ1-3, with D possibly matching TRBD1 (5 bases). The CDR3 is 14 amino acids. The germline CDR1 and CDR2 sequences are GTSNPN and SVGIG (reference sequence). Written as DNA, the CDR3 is TGTGCTTATGCCAGGGCGAGCTCTGGAAACACCATATATTTT. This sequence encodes CAYARASSGNTIYF.

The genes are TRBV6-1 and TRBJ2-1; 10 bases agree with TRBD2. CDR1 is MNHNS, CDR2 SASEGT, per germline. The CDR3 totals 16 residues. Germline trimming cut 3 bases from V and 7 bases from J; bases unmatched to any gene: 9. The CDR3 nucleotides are TGTGCCAGCAGTGACCCGAGCGGGGGGGCCCGGAATGAGCAGTTCTTC. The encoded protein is CASSDPSGGARNEQFF.

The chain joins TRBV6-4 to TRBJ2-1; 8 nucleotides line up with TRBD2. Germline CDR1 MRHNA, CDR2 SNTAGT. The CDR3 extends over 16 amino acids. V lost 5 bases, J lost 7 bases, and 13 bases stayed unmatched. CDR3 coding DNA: TGTGCCAGCAGTTCCCACTGGAGCGGGAGTTTAAATGAGCAGTTCTTC. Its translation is CASSSHWSGSLNEQFF.

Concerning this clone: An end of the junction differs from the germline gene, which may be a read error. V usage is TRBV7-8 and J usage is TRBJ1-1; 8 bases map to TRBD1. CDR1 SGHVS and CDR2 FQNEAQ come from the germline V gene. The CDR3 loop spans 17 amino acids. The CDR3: CASSYPVQGAGGTEVFF. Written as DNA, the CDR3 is TGTGCCAGCAGCTACCCGGTCCAGGGGGCTGGTGGCACTGAAGTTTTCTTT. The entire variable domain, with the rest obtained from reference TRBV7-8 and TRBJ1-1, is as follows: GAGVSQSPRYKVAKRGQDVALRCDPISGHVSLFWYQQALGQGPEFLTYFQNEAQLDKSGLPSDRFFAERPEGSVSTLKIQRTQQEDSAVYLCASSYPVQGAGGTEVFFGQGTRLTVV.

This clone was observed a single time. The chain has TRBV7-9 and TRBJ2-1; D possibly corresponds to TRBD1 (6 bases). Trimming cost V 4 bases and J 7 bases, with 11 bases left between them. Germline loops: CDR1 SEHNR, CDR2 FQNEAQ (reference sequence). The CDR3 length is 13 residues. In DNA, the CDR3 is TGTGCCAGCAGCTCAGACAGGCGGAATGAGCAGTTCTTC. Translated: CASSSDRRNEQFF.

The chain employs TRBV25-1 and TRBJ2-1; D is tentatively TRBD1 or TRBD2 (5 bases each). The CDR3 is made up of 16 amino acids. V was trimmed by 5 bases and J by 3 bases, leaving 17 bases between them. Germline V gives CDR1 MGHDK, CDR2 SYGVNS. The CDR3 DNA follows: TGTGCCAGCAGTTCTATCCGGGACGCTTACTACAATGAGCAGTTCTTC. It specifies CASSSIRDAYYNEQFF.

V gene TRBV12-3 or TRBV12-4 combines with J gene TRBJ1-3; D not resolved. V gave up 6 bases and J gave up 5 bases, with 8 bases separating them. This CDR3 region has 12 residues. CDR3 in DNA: TGTGCCAGCAGCCTTATTCGAAACACCATATATTTT. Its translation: CASSLIRNTIYF.

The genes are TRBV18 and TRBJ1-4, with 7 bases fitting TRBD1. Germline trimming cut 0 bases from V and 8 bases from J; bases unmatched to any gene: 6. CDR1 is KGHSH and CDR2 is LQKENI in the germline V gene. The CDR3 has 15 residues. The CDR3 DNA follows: TGTGCCAGCTCACCACCGTCAGGGGGACGGGAAAAACTGTTTTTT. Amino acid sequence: CASSPPSGGREKLFF. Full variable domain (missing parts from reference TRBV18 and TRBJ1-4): NAGVMQNPRHLVRRRGQEARLRCSPMKGHSHVYWYRQLPEEGLKFMVYLQKENIIDESGMPKERFSAEFPKEGPSILRIQQVVRGDSAAYFCASSPPSGGREKLFFGSGTQLSVL.

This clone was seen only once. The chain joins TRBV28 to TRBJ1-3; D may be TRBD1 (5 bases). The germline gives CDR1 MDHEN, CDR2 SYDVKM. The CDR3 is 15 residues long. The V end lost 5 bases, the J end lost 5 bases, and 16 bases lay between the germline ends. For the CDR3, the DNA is TGTGCCAGCAGTGCCCGAGGGGCCGGGAGAAACACCATATATTTT. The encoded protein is CASSARGAGRNTIYF.

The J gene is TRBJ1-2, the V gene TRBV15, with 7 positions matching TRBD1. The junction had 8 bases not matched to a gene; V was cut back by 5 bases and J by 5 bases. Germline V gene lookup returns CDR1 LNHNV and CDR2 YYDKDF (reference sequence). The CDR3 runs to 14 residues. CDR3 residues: CATSPRATGYGYTF. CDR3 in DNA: TGTGCCACCAGCCCGCGGGCGACAGGGTATGGCTACACCTTC.

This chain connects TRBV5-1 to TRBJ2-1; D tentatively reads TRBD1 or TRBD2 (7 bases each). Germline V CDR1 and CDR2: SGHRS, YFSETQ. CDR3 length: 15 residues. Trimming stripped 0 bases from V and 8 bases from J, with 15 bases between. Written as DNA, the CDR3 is TGCGCCAGCAGCTTGGGTCAACCAGGGGGGGATGAGCAGTTCTTC. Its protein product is CASSLGQPGGDEQFF.

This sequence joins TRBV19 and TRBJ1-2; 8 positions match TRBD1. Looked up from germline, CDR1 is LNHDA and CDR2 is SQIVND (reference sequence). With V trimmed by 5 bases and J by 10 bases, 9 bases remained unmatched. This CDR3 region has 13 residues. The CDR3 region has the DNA TGTGCCAGTAGTGCCTCGACAGGGGAGGACTACACCTTC. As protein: CASSASTGEDYTF.

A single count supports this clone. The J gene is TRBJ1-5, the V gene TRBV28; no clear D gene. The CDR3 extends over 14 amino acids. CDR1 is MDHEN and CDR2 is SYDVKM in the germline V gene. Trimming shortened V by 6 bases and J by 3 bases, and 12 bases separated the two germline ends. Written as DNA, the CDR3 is TGTGCCAGCAGAAGCCCCGGGGTCAATCAGCCCCAGCATTTT. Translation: CASRSPGVNQPQHF.

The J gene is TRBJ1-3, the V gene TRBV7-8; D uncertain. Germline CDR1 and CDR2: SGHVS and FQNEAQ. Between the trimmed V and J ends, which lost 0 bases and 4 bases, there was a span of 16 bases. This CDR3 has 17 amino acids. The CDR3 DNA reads TGTGCCAGCAGCTTAGCGGGTAGAATGGGATCAGGAAACACCATATATTTT. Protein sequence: CASSLAGRMGSGNTIYF. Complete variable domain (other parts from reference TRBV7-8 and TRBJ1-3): GAGVSQSPRYKVAKRGQDVALRCDPISGHVSLFWYQQALGQGPEFLTYFQNEAQLDKSGLPSDRFFAERPEGSVSTLKIQRTQQEDSAVYLCASSLAGRMGSGNTIYFGEGSWLTVV.

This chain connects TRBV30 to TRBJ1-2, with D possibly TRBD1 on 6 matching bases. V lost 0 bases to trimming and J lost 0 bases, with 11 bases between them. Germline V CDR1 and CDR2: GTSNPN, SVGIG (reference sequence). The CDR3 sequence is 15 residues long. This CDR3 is CAWSVDTGSNYGYTF. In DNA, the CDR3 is TGTGCCTGGAGTGTAGATACAGGGTCTAACTATGGCTACACCTTC. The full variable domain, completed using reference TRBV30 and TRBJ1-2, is SQTIHQWPATLVQPVGSPLSLECTVEGTSNPNLYWYRQAAGRGLQLLFYSVGIGQISSEVPQNLSASRPQDRQFILSSKKLLLSDSGFYLCAWSVDTGSNYGYTFGSGTRLTVV.

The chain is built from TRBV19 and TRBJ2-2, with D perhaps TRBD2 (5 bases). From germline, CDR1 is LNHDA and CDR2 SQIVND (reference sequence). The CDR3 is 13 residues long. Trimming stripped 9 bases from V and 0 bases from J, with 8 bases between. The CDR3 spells CASEGTNTGELFF. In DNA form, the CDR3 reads TGTGCCAGCGAGGGTACGAACACCGGGGAGCTGTTTTTT.